Below, one T cell receptor (beta chain) is given with its context. Antigen specificity is unknown. J lost 3 bases, V lost 3 bases, and 2 bases had no gene match. The CDR3 loop spans 13 amino acids. From germline, CDR1 is SGHRS and CDR2 YFSETQ. Only one heparinised blood draw was taken per donor, and its volume averaged approximately 0.11 L. Sorting based on CD45RO/CCR7/CD25/CD127/CD95/CD27 separated CD4+ naive, central memory, regulatory and stem cell-like memory cells. This entry is derived from a study of beta chain features in type 1 diabetes. Study context: All samples yielded 107,917,701 examined sorted cells. Overall study results and limits: Type 1 diabetes patients had TCRB CDR3s that were shorter (moderately but significantly so) in all four CD4+ subsets.

Reverse transcribing all isolated RNA meant expressed TCRB transcripts were sequenced. TCRdb's table, derived via immunoSEQ multiplex PCR, lists solely in-frame clones and lacks some. The table lists about 220,000 clones, 11% of them singletons. Material for sequencing was central memory CD4+ T cells from blood. The rearrangement joins TRBV5-1 to TRBJ2-7; 8 nucleotides agree with TRBD1. This clonotype was obtained from a man aged 18 to 35 in good health. In nucleotides, the CDR3 is TGCGCCAGCAGCTCCGGACAGGGCTACGAGCAGTACTTC. Encoded protein: CASSSGQGYEQYF.